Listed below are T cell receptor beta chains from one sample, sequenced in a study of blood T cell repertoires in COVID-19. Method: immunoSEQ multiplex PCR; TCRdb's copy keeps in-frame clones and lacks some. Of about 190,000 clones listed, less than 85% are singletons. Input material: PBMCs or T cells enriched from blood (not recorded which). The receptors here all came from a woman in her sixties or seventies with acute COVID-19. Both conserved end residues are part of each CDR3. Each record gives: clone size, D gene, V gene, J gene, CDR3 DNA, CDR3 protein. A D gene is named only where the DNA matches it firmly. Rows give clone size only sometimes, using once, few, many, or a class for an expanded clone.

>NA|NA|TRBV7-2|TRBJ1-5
TGTGCCAGCAGCCGTCAGGACTTTGCCAGCAATCAGCCCCAGCATTTT
CASSRQDFASNQPQHF
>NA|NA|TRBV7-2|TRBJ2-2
TGTGCCAGCAGCTTAGTAAACGGGGAGCTGTTTTTT
CASSLVNGELFF
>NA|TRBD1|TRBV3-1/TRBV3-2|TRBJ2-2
TGTGCCAGCAGACAGACAGGGGCGGTTACCGGGGAGCTGTTTTTT
CASRQTGAVTGELFF
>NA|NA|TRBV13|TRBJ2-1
TGTGCCAGCAGCTTAAGCCGCTCCTACAATGAGCAGTTCTTC
CASSLSRSYNEQFF
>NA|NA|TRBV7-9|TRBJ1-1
TGTGCCAGCGGGCCTTTTTTAGGCGCTGAAGCTTTCTTT
CASGPFLGAEAFF
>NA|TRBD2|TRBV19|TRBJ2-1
TGTGCCAGTAGTATCGGGAGCGGGGCTGGCAATGAGCAGTTCTTC
CASSIGSGAGNEQFF
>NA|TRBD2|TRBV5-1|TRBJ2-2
TGCGCCAGCAGCCTGAGACTAGCGACCACCGGGGAGCTGTTTTTT
CASSLRLATTGELFF
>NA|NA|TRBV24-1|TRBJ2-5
TGTGCCACCAGTGATGCATTATACGGAGAGACCCAGTACTTC
CATSDALYGETQYF
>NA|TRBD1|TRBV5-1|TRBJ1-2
TGCGCCAGCAGCTTGGAGACAGGGGGCGTCTATGGCTACACCTTC
CASSLETGGVYGYTF
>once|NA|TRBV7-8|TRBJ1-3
TGTGCCAGCAGCTTAGGGGCAGGGACTGGAAACACCATATATTTT
CASSLGAGTGNTIYF
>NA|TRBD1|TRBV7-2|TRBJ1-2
TGTGCCAGCAGCCTACCCGGGACAGGGTCTGGTGGCTACACCTTC
CASSLPGTGSGGYTF
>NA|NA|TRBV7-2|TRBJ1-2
TGTGCCAGCAGCCGCGGGGGGGGCACTGGCTACACCTTC
CASSRGGGTGYTF
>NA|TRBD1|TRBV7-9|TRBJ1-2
TGTGCCAGCAGCCCAATGGGACAGCTGAGCTCCTATGGCTACACCTTC
CASSPMGQLSSYGYTF
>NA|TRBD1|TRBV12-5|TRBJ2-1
TGTGCTAGTGGTTCCACACAGGGGCTGAGCTACAATGAGCAGTTCTTC
CASGSTQGLSYNEQFF
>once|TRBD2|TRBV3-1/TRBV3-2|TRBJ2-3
TGTGCCAGCAGCCGAGTATCGGGGGGGCACACAGATACGCAGTATTTT
CASSRVSGGHTDTQYF
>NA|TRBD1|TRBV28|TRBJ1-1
TGTGCCAGCAGCCAGGGGGCTGAAGCTTTCTTT
CASSQGAEAFF
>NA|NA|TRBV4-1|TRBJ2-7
TGCGCCAGCAGCCAACCCTCCTCCTCGTACCGTAGCGAGCAGTACTTC
CASSQPSSSYRSEQYF
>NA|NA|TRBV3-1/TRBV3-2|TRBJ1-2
TGTGCCAGCAGCCTCAGGCGTGGGGCAACCGGGTATGGCTACACCTTC
CASSLRRGATGYGYTF
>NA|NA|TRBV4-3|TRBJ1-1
TGCGCCAGCAGCCAAGATGTATCGAGGGACACTGAAGCTTTCTTT
CASSQDVSRDTEAFF
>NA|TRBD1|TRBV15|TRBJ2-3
TGTGCCACCAGCGGAGACAGGGGGCTGGGGACAGATACGCAGTATTTT
CATSGDRGLGTDTQYF
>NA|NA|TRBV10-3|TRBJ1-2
TGTGCCATCAGTGAGTCAGAAGGGGACTCCCCCTATGGCTACACCTTC
CAISESEGDSPYGYTF
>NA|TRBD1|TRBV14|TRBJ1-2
TGTGCCAGCACCCGAGACAGGGGGCTTGGCTACACCTTC
CASTRDRGLGYTF
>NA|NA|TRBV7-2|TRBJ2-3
TGTGCCAGCAGCCCGGACGGACACACAGATACGCAGTATTTT
CASSPDGHTDTQYF
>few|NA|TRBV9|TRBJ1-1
TGTGCCAGCAGCGCTTGGGGGGAGAATAGTGAAGCTTTCTTT
CASSAWGENSEAFF
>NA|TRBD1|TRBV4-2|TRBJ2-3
TGTGCCAGCAGCCAATGGGGACAGGGCACAGATACGCAGTATTTT
CASSQWGQGTDTQYF